This T cell receptor (beta chain) derives from a study of T cell changes during pregnancy in multiple sclerosis. Some clones are missing from TCRdb's copy, which holds only in-frame ones; the method was immunoSEQ multiplex PCR. The data show roughly 76,000 clones, 80% to 95% seen once. Trimming took off 5 bases at V and 0 bases at J, with 13 bases between the two ends. The length of the CDR3 is 15 residues. Per the germline V gene, CDR1 is SGHTA and CDR2 is FQGNSA. The sequenced sample was CD4+ T cells from peripheral blood mononuclear cells, obtained after pregnancy. The rearrangement uses TRBV7-2 and TRBJ1-1; no clear D. This sequence originates from a female donor with multiple sclerosis, enrolled in a pregnancy study. CDR3: CASSPRGGMNTEAFF. DNA for the CDR3: TGTGCCAGCAGCCCCCGCGGAGGGATGAACACTGAAGCTTTCTTT.